This record covers a single TCR beta chain. Its antigen remains unknown. This sample is drawn from a study of ipilimumab plus nivolumab after autologous stem cell transplantation. Study information: A median of about 8 nivolumab and 4 to 6 ipilimumab doses were given.

V was pared by 6 bases and J by 9 bases, with 9 bases of the junction left unmatched. The CDR3 length is 14 residues. CDR1 and CDR2 (germline): MNHEY, SVGAGI. The assay was immunoSEQ multiplex PCR, and TCRdb's table has in-frame clones only and misses some. This sample yields tens of thousands of clones, of which 65% to 85% are seen a single time; approximately 2.2% belongs to the top ten. Patients got ipilimumab 1 mg/kg beginning 14 to 28 days post-transplant. The study's findings and limits: The authors say TCR, Treg and microbiome findings warrant further study.

Sequences were derived from PBMCs, sampled in a trial of ipilimumab plus nivolumab as post-transplant consolidation. This chain uses TRBV6-5 with TRBJ2-5; TRBD2 agrees at 11 bases. The source of this sequence is a male donor with diffuse large B-cell lymphoma. CDR3 amino acids: CASRPASGGQSQYF. The DNA of the CDR3 is TGTGCCAGCAGACCCGCTAGCGGGGGGCAGTCCCAGTACTTC.